The 22 T cell receptor beta chains listed next were all sequenced from one sample in a study of blood T cell repertoires in COVID-19. Generated by immunoSEQ multiplex PCR, the TCRdb table keeps only in-frame clones and is missing some. This sample carries about 240,000 clones, under 90% of them seen once, and the ten largest clones take about 3.6%. Sequenced input: PBMCs or T cells enriched from blood (not recorded which). Every receptor here comes from a woman between 35 and 50 years old who had been exposed to COVID-19.

The V call is TRBV15, the J call TRBJ1-2; 9 bases map to TRBD1. In germline, CDR1 is LNHNV, CDR2 YYDKDF (reference sequence). V trimming: 5 bases; J trimming: 4 bases; junction bases outside the gene matches: 5. This CDR3 has 14 residues. CDR3 coding DNA: TGTGCCACCAGCGTCGACAGGGGGTTCTATGGCTACACCTTC. This codes for CATSVDRGFYGYTF.

The chain joins TRBV2 to TRBJ2-7; 7 bases align to TRBD1. The length of the CDR3 is 13 residues. Germline loops: CDR1 SNHLY, CDR2 FYNNEI. With 4 bases clipped from V and 2 bases from J, the junction kept 2 bases outside the gene matches. The CDR3 spells CASSVQGAYEQYF. DNA for the CDR3: TGTGCCAGCAGTGTCCAGGGGGCCTACGAGCAGTACTTC.

The V gene is TRBV4-3, the J gene TRBJ1-1; the match to TRBD1 covers 9 bases. CDR3 length equals 14 residues. V shed 4 bases, J shed 8 bases, and the junction held 8 bases outside the gene matches. Germline V lookup: CDR1 LGHNA, CDR2 YSLEER. In nucleotides, the CDR3 is TGCGCCAGCAGCCGCGACAGGGGGACACGGGAAGCTTTCTTT. Its protein is CASSRDRGTREAFF.

This sequence joins TRBV28 and TRBJ1-2; D not resolved. This CDR3 region has 13 residues. Germline V lookup: CDR1 MDHEN, CDR2 SYDVKM. V was pared by 11 bases and J by 0 bases, with 13 bases between. The CDR3 DNA reads as TGTGCCTCCCAGAGGAGCCCTAACTATGGCTACACCTTC. This translates into CASQRSPNYGYTF.

The genes are TRBV6-2 or TRBV6-3 and TRBJ1-5, with 7 nucleotides matching TRBD1. The germline V gene encodes CDR1 MNHEY and CDR2 SVGEGT. CDR3 size: 18 residues. J was trimmed by 0 bases and V by 0 bases; bases with no gene match: 8. For the CDR3, the DNA is TGTGCCAGCAGTTACTCGAGATCAGGGGGTTATAGCAATCAGCCCCAGCATTTT. Protein product: CASSYSRSGGYSNQPQHF.

This rearrangement joins TRBV2 to TRBJ1-6; 7 nucleotides align to TRBD1. The CDR3 is made up of 14 amino acids. CDR1 is SNHLY, CDR2 FYNNEI, per germline. J gave up 8 bases and V 7 bases, and 8 bases lay outside the gene matches. CDR3 sequence: CASTETGSYSPLHF. In DNA form, the CDR3 reads TGTGCCAGCACGGAGACAGGGAGTTATTCACCCCTCCACTTT.

The CDR3, as DNA: TGTGCCAGCAGCCGATACGGGACAGGGGAGCGCAATGAGCAGTTCTTC. This translates into CASSRYGTGERNEQFF. The chain couples TRBV4-2 to TRBJ2-1, with TRBD1 matching 10 bases. Germline V gives CDR1 LGHNA, CDR2 YNFKEQ. Losses at the gene ends were 4 bases for V and 6 bases for J; bases not matched to a gene: 9. The CDR3 totals 16 residues.

This clone was observed a few times. Because the CDR3 is missing its conserved closing phenylalanine or tryptophan, this is likely a read error. It is unclear where the CDR3 begins or ends on the DNA, so no DNA is shown, and the CDR3 is as TCRdb lists it. The rearrangement links TRBV20-1 to TRBJ1-2; the table's D gene call, TRBD1, was not cross checked with the DNA. The CDR3 sequence runs 11 residues, both termini included. The germline CDR1 and CDR2 sequences are DFQATT and SNEGSKA (reference sequence). The CDR3 spells CSALNRDRFSA.

This rearrangement joins TRBV13 to TRBJ2-7, with D maybe TRBD2 (7 bases). This CDR3 contains 13 residues. V was shortened by 5 bases and J by 4 bases, with 12 bases between the two germline ends. Germline V lookup: CDR1 PRHDT, CDR2 FYEKMQ (reference sequence). The CDR3 coding sequence is TGTGCCAGCAGCCCGGGGAGGGGGTACGAGCAGTACTTC. This encodes CASSPGRGYEQYF.

The chain recombines TRBV5-6 with TRBJ2-1; D is unclear. The V gene lost 1 base and the J gene lost 9 bases, with 5 bases spanning the gap. CDR3 length: 11 residues. Germline lookup yields CDR1 SGHDT and CDR2 YYEEEE. CDR3 protein: CASSLNSEQFF. DNA of the CDR3: TGTGCCAGCAGCTTGAACAGTGAGCAGTTCTTC.

The rearrangement links TRBV7-6 to TRBJ2-2, with TRBD1 matching over 9 bases. Germline loops: CDR1 SGHVS, CDR2 FNYEAQ. The length of the CDR3 is 14 residues. Trimming cost V 4 bases and J 7 bases; bases outside gene matches: 4. As DNA, the CDR3 is TGTGCCAGCAGCTCACAGGGGGCAGGCGGGGAGCTGTTTTTT. Translated: CASSSQGAGGELFF.

The count of this clone is one. V usage is TRBV5-1 and J usage is TRBJ2-5, with TRBD2 matching 10 bases. V was pared by 0 bases and J by 4 bases, with 3 bases of the junction left unmatched. The CDR3 sequence is 15 residues long. Germline V lookup: CDR1 SGHRS, CDR2 YFSETQ. The CDR3 reads CASSLEAGGRETQYF. CDR3 coding DNA: TGCGCCAGCAGCTTGGAAGCGGGGGGGCGAGAGACCCAGTACTTC.

This chain joins TRBV5-6 and TRBJ1-1; 10 positions match TRBD1. With V trimmed by 2 bases and J by 3 bases, 1 base remained unmatched. This CDR3 spans 14 amino acids. The germline V gene encodes CDR1 SGHDT and CDR2 YYEEEE. The CDR3 region has the DNA TGTGCCAGCAGCTTTGGGACAGGGGACACTGAAGCTTTCTTT. As protein: CASSFGTGDTEAFF.

This chain joins TRBV5-4 and TRBJ2-5, with 8 nucleotides matching TRBD2. CDR1 SGHNT and CDR2 YYREEE come from the germline V gene (reference sequence). The J segment lost 1 base and the V segment lost 1 base, leaving 9 bases of the junction unmatched. The CDR3 runs 17 residues. The CDR3 sequence: CASSLNRGGRAQETQYF. The CDR3 coding sequence is TGTGCCAGCAGCTTGAACCGGGGGGGCCGGGCCCAAGAGACCCAGTACTTC.

The rearrangement joins TRBV28 to TRBJ2-5; 8 bases agree with TRBD1. Trimming cost V 6 bases and J 4 bases; bases outside gene matches: 13. In germline, CDR1 is MDHEN, CDR2 SYDVKM. This CDR3 is built from 16 residues. Here the CDR3 reads CASSPIGQGFRETQYF. The CDR3 nucleotides read TGTGCCAGCAGCCCTATAGGACAGGGCTTTCGAGAGACCCAGTACTTC.

The gene calls are TRBV2 and TRBJ1-5, with D tentatively TRBD1 (6 bases). The germline V and J ends were trimmed by 5 bases and 5 bases, with 7 bases remaining between them. CDR1 is SNHLY and CDR2 is FYNNEI in the germline V gene. The length of the CDR3 is 12 residues. CDR3 in DNA: TGTGCCAGCAGTCAGGGGCATCAGCCCCAGCATTTT. Translated, it gives CASSQGHQPQHF.

The V and J genes are TRBV7-9 and TRBJ2-7; a weak D match, TRBD2 (6 bases). V was cut by 5 bases and J by 4 bases, with 15 bases left in between. This CDR3 spans 14 amino acids. Germline V CDR1 and CDR2: SEHNR, FQNEAQ (reference sequence). The CDR3 nucleotides read TGTGCCAGCAGCGGGCCGGGAGCTGCATACGAGCAGTACTTC. Translated: CASSGPGAAYEQYF.

This clone was detected only once. The chain couples TRBV7-6 to TRBJ2-5; 7 bases line up with TRBD1. CDR3 size: 15 residues. V trimming: 5 bases; J trimming: 4 bases; junction bases outside the gene matches: 10. Germline V gives CDR1 SGHVS, CDR2 FNYEAQ. CDR3 in amino acids: CASSRNDRVRETQYF. The CDR3 DNA follows: TGTGCCAGCAGCCGTAACGACAGGGTTCGAGAGACCCAGTACTTC.

The gene calls are TRBV9 and TRBJ1-4; unclear D gene. V lost 0 bases and J lost 4, with 13 bases in between. The CDR3 is 16 residues long. Germline-derived CDR1 and CDR2 are SGDLS and YYNGEE. The CDR3 sequence is CASSVAIGSGNEKLFF. The CDR3 nucleotides read TGTGCCAGCAGCGTAGCTATTGGGTCGGGTAATGAAAAACTGTTTTTT. The variable domain in full, with the rest retrieved from reference TRBV9 and TRBJ1-4, is DSGVTQTPKHLITATGQRVTLRCSPRSGDLSVYWYQQSLDQGLQFLIQYYNGEERAKGNILERFSAQQFPDLHSELNLSSLELGDSALYFCASSVAIGSGNEKLFFGSGTQLSVL.

This clone came up a few times. The rearrangement links TRBV7-3 to TRBJ2-1; 10 positions agree with TRBD2. The CDR3 covers 15 residues. The germline CDR1 and CDR2 sequences are SGHTA and FQGTGA. V lost 2 bases and J lost 7; bases outside the gene matches: 5. DNA of the CDR3: TGTGCCAGCAGCTTACTAGCGGGGGCAGGTAATGAGCAGTTCTTC. Translation: CASSLLAGAGNEQFF.

The chain is built from TRBV2 and TRBJ2-7, with 11 nucleotides matching TRBD2. CDR1 is SNHLY and CDR2 is FYNNEI in the germline V gene. This CDR3 has 14 residues. After removal of 7 bases from V and 5 bases from J, the junction contained 7 bases not matched to a gene. The CDR3 bases are TGTGCCAGCAATCCGACTAGCGGGGTCGACGAGCAGTACTTC. Protein: CASNPTSGVDEQYF.

This chain connects TRBV7-8 to TRBJ1-5; 7 nucleotides align to TRBD1. The ends lost 4 bases at V and 6 bases at J; junction bases unmatched: 3. The CDR3 is 13 residues long. From germline, CDR1 is SGHVS and CDR2 FQNEAQ. CDR3 bases: TGTGCCAGCAGCTGGGACAGTCTTCAGCCCCAGCATTTT. Translated, it gives CASSWDSLQPQHF.